The 9 T cell receptor beta chains given below trace back to one sample, sequenced in a study of T-cell memory formation after mild COVID-19. One entry per CDR3 protein results from TCRdb running MiXCR on the 5' RACE reads. The sample has 120,000 or so distinct CDR3 sequences; 16% are singletons. What was sequenced was PBMCs or a T cell subset sorted from them (not recorded which). The origin of the receptors is an adult woman who had mild COVID-19 (a few samples of this study predate the infection). Cell type and time point are not known.

The chain recombines TRBV7-3 with TRBJ1-1; D call uncertain. V was pared by 7 bases and J by 4 bases, with 13 bases between. The germline CDR1 and CDR2 sequences are SGHTA and FQGTGA. There are 13 residues in the CDR3. Here the CDR3 DNA reads TGTGCCAGCACAACCAGCCCGGGCACTGAAGCTTTCTTT. Its protein is CASTTSPGTEAFF. Looking up the rest from reference TRBV7-3 and TRBJ1-1 gives the full variable domain: GAGVSQTPSNKVTEKGKYVELRCDPISGHTALYWYRQSLGQGPEFLIYFQGTGAADDSGLPNDRFFAVRPEGSVSTLKIQRTERGDSAVYLCASTTSPGTEAFFGQGTRLTVV.

The rearrangement links TRBV2 to TRBJ1-2; 7 bases match TRBD1. The CDR3 has 13 residues. J was trimmed by 4 bases and V by 10 bases; bases with no gene match: 9. The germline gives CDR1 SNHLY, CDR2 FYNNEI. CDR3 protein: CANHRGRVYGYTF. The DNA for the CDR3 is TGTGCCAATCACAGGGGCCGCGTCTATGGCTACACCTTC.

The rearrangement links TRBV7-6 to TRBJ2-3; 13 bases match TRBD2. The CDR3 has 20 amino acids. V trimming: 1 base; J trimming: 4 bases; junction bases outside the gene matches: 14. CDR1 SGHVS and CDR2 FNYEAQ come from the germline V gene. The CDR3 nucleotides read TGTGCCAGCAGCTTAGGACTAGCGGGGGGTCCAGGTGGGATTTCAGATACGCAGTATTTT. Amino acids: CASSLGLAGGPGGISDTQYF.

The V gene is TRBV12-3 or TRBV12-4, the J gene TRBJ1-2; maybe TRBD1 (5 bases). The CDR3 consists of 16 residues. Trimming pared 6 bases from V and 4 bases from J, leaving 21 bases between. CDR3 in amino acids: CASSPPIRTGLYGYTF. The CDR3 DNA sequence: TGTGCCAGCAGCCCCCCGATTAGAACAGGCCTCTATGGCTACACCTTC.

This sequence joins TRBV29-1 and TRBJ2-7; 7 nucleotides align to TRBD2. Germline values: CDR1 SQVTM, CDR2 ANQGSEA. The CDR3 sequence is 12 residues long. The trim removed 2 bases at V and 4 bases at J, leaving 2 bases unmatched. CDR3 loop: CSVELREYEQYF. Here the CDR3 DNA reads TGCAGCGTTGAATTGCGGGAGTACGAGCAGTACTTC.

V usage is TRBV5-1 and J usage is TRBJ2-3; 9 bases match TRBD2. The V gene's germline CDR1 is SGHRS and CDR2 YFSETQ. J was trimmed by 2 bases and V by 6 bases; bases with no gene match: 4. The CDR3 runs 14 residues. CDR3 bases: TGCGCCAGCACCCTAGCGGGAAACACAGATACGCAGTATTTT. Amino acids: CASTLAGNTDTQYF. The variable domain in full, with the rest retrieved from reference TRBV5-1 and TRBJ2-3, is KAGVTQTPRYLIKTRGQQVTLSCSPISGHRSVSWYQQTPGQGLQFLFEYFSETQRNKGNFPGRFSGRQFSNSRSEMNVSTLELGDSALYLCASTLAGNTDTQYFGPGTRLTVL.

The rearrangement joins TRBV6-5 to TRBJ2-5, with D maybe TRBD2 (6 bases). This CDR3 region has 13 residues. Trimming removed 6 bases from V and 3 bases from J, with 11 bases in between. Germline V gene sequence: CDR1 MNHEY, CDR2 SVGAGI. CDR3 DNA sequence: TGTGCCAGCAGGGAGGGGTCCGAAGAGACCCAGTACTTC. This gives the protein CASREGSEETQYF.

This clonotype was seen only a few times. The chain has TRBV5-6 and TRBJ1-5; 8 nucleotides match TRBD1. Trimming removed 4 bases from V and 5 bases from J; junction bases left unmatched: 8. From germline, CDR1 is SGHDT and CDR2 YYEEEE. The CDR3 contains 15 residues. For the CDR3, the DNA is TGTGCCAGCAGCCGCATCGTACAGGGGGATCAGCCCCAGCATTTT. It yields the protein CASSRIVQGDQPQHF.

The rearrangement uses TRBV5-1 and TRBJ2-7; TRBD1 or TRBD2 may be the D gene (5 bases each). This CDR3 is 15 amino acids long. Germline lookup yields CDR1 SGHRS and CDR2 YFSETQ. The V gene lost 4 bases and the J gene lost 2 bases, with 16 bases spanning the gap. In DNA, the CDR3 is TGCGCCAGCAGCAAGGGACCGTCTGACCCCTACGAGCAGTACTTC. Protein: CASSKGPSDPYEQYF.